Presented here are 23 T cell receptor beta chains from one specimen sequenced in a study of T cells in Graves' hyperthyroidism and ophthalmopathy. RNA transcripts gave rise to amplified TCR beta CDR3 regions. Primed by the HTBI set, a first-round RT-PCR was run on the TCR CDR3. TCRdb re-derived calls from the multiplex PCR reads in MiXCR, one entry per CDR3 protein. The sample consists of a few hundred thousand distinct CDR3 sequences, around a fifth of them appearing once. Sequencing was done on a sample of blood. The receptors were gathered from a woman between 50 and 59 years old with Graves' hyperthyroidism.

The chain joins TRBV4-1 to TRBJ2-1; unclear D gene. V lost 0 bases, J lost 9 bases, and 6 bases lay in between. Germline CDR1 MGHRA, CDR2 YSYEKL. This CDR3 has 12 amino acids. The CDR3 DNA reads as TGCGCCAGCAGCCAAGATGTGACTGAGCAGTTCTTC. Translated: CASSQDVTEQFF.

This clonotype was seen only a few times. This chain links TRBV5-1 with TRBJ1-1; unclear D gene. This CDR3 has 15 residues. Trimming cost V 0 bases and J 1 base, with 10 bases left between them. Germline loops: CDR1 SGHRS, CDR2 YFSETQ. The DNA of the CDR3 is TGCGCCAGCAGCTTGGATCGGGTTACGAACACTGAAGCTTTCTTT. Protein sequence: CASSLDRVTNTEAFF.

This clonotype was counted only a few times. V usage is TRBV6-1 and J usage is TRBJ2-6; 7 positions agree with TRBD1. CDR3 size: 18 residues. Per the germline V gene, CDR1 is MNHNS and CDR2 is SASEGT. The J segment lost 1 base and the V segment lost 5 bases, leaving 11 bases of the junction unmatched. DNA for the CDR3: TGTGCCAGCAGTTTGACAGGGTTCCAACATTCTGGGGCCAACGTCCTGACTTTC. Translation: CASSLTGFQHSGANVLTF.

This clonotype was recorded many times. The chain recombines TRBV20-1 with TRBJ2-6; D not resolved. The V end lost 4 bases, the J end lost 0 bases, and 10 bases lay between the germline ends. Germline V gives CDR1 DFQATT, CDR2 SNEGSKA (reference sequence). CDR3 size: 15 residues. CDR3 bases: TGCAGTGCTAAAGAAGGGAACTCTGGGGCCAACGTCCTGACTTTC. Its translation is CSAKEGNSGANVLTF.

This clonotype was detected a few times. The chain employs TRBV4-1 and TRBJ2-1, with 8 positions matching TRBD2. Looked up from germline, CDR1 is MGHRA and CDR2 is YSYEKL. Germline trimming cut 6 bases from V and 9 bases from J; bases unmatched to any gene: 4. CDR3 size: 12 residues. This chain's CDR3 is CASSREGREQFF. CDR3 sequence (DNA): TGCGCCAGCAGTCGGGAGGGCCGTGAGCAGTTCTTC.

Ten or more counts support this clonotype. The chain combines TRBV28 with TRBJ2-1, with D unclear. Trimming took 6 bases from V and 7 from J, leaving 13 bases between them. The CDR3 sequence is 13 residues long. Germline CDR1 reads MDHEN; CDR2 reads SYDVKM. This chain's CDR3 is CASRRTAANEQFF. The CDR3 DNA reads as TGTGCCAGCAGACGCACGGCGGCGAATGAGCAGTTCTTC.

This clonotype was recorded at least ten times. This chain connects TRBV5-1 to TRBJ2-3, with 7 bases that match TRBD1. CDR1 is SGHRS, CDR2 YFSETQ, per germline. The CDR3 contains 16 residues. Germline trimming cut 4 bases from V and 3 bases from J; bases unmatched to any gene: 11. This chain's CDR3 is CASSPGTVRGTDTQYF. The CDR3 nucleotides are TGCGCCAGCAGCCCGGGGACAGTCCGAGGGACAGATACGCAGTATTTT.

This clonotype was recorded only once. A much bigger clone sits one base away, suggesting this may be a read error. This rearrangement joins TRBV5-4 to TRBJ2-3; D is undetermined. V lost 3 bases, J lost 3 bases, and 14 bases lay in between. In germline, CDR1 is SGHNT, CDR2 YYREEE (reference sequence). This CDR3 is built from 15 residues. The CDR3 reads CASSSSSVRTDTQYF. The CDR3 DNA reads TGTGCCAGCAGCTCGTCGAGCGTGAGAACAGATACGCAGTATTTT.

This clonotype was counted many times. The genes are TRBV10-3 and TRBJ2-7; D possibly uses TRBD1 or TRBD2 (5 bases each). The CDR3 covers 14 residues. Germline assignment: CDR1 ENHRY and CDR2 SYGVKD. Trimming removed 0 bases from V and 3 bases from J, with 9 bases in between. Written as DNA, the CDR3 is TGTGCCATCAGTGAGTCTGTGGGGGACTACGAGCAGTACTTC. Translating gives CAISESVGDYEQYF.

This clonotype was recorded once. The chain has TRBV12-3 or TRBV12-4 and TRBJ2-4; 9 bases are a match to TRBD2. This CDR3 is built from 14 residues. J lost 6 bases, V lost 3 bases, and 3 bases had no gene match. The CDR3 DNA reads as TGTGCCAGCAGTTTGGCGGGAGGGAGAAACATTCAGTACTTC. It codes for CASSLAGGRNIQYF.

This clonotype was detected a few times. The chain couples TRBV6-1 to TRBJ1-3, with D hard to call. The CDR3 totals 15 residues. V lost 0 bases and J lost 2, with 8 bases in between. CDR1 MNHNS and CDR2 SASEGT come from the germline V gene. This CDR3 is CASSEARTTGNTIYF. In DNA, the CDR3 is TGTGCCAGCAGTGAAGCGAGGACGACTGGAAACACCATATATTTT.

This chain uses TRBV27 with TRBJ2-7; TRBD1 aligns across 10 bases. This CDR3 spans 15 amino acids. V was clipped by 2 bases and J by 1 base; unmatched bases: 2. Germline V gene sequence: CDR1 MNHEY, CDR2 SMNVEV (reference sequence). The CDR3 coding sequence is TGTGCCAGCAGTTTAGACAGGGGGCATTCCTACGAGCAGTACTTC. Its protein product is CASSLDRGHSYEQYF.

This sequence joins TRBV28 and TRBJ2-2; D might be TRBD1 (5 bases). The CDR3 length is 14 residues. The germline V and J ends were trimmed by 3 bases and 6 bases, with 11 bases remaining between them. Per germline, CDR1 MDHEN and CDR2 SYDVKM. In DNA, the CDR3 is TGTGCCAGCAGTTTTGCCAGGGTGGCCGGGGAGCTGTTTTTT. Its protein is CASSFARVAGELFF.

The table lists this clonotype with many counts. The chain combines TRBV24-1 with TRBJ2-1; TRBD2 aligns across 7 bases. The J segment lost 6 bases and the V segment lost 5 bases, leaving 3 bases of the junction unmatched. The CDR3 loop spans 13 amino acids. Germline-derived CDR1 and CDR2 are KGHDR and SFDVKD. CDR3 region: CATSAGGGNEQFF. Here the CDR3 DNA reads TGTGCCACCAGTGCTGGGGGGGGCAATGAGCAGTTCTTC.

Concerning this clonotype itself: A single base separates this from a much larger clone, so it may be a read error. The chain couples TRBV6-1 to TRBJ2-1; 10 nucleotides align to TRBD2. The tail of the sequence fits TRBJ2-7 better, so the J call may be wrong. The CDR3 has 15 amino acids. Germline CDR1 MNHNS, CDR2 SASEGT. Here the CDR3 DNA reads TGTGCCAGCAGTCCACTAGCGGGGCCTTTCAATGAGCAGTACTTC. Protein: CASSPLAGPFNEQYF.

The sample holds a few counts of this clonotype. V and J are TRBV5-1 and TRBJ2-2; perhaps TRBD2 as D (5 bases). Deletions cut 1 base from V and 0 bases from J, with 7 bases between. Germline CDR1 reads SGHRS; CDR2 reads YFSETQ. This CDR3 has 15 amino acids. CDR3 coding DNA: TGCGCCAGCAGCTTGCCAGCGGCGAACACCGGGGAGCTGTTTTTT. Residues: CASSLPAANTGELFF.

This clonotype has at least ten counts. The rearrangement uses TRBV29-1 and TRBJ1-3; 9 nucleotides line up with TRBD1. CDR3 length: 16 amino acids. The germline V gene has CDR1 SQVTM and CDR2 ANQGSEA. V trimming: 1 base; J trimming: 7 bases; junction bases outside the gene matches: 11. The CDR3 coding sequence is TGCAGCGTTGAAGGAGGACAGGGGCTTCTGGAGAACACCATATATTTT. This sequence encodes CSVEGGQGLLENTIYF.

This clonotype appeared many times. The chain is built from TRBV7-8 and TRBJ2-3, with 7 bases fitting TRBD2. The germline CDR1 and CDR2 sequences are SGHVS and FQNEAQ. This CDR3 spans 16 amino acids. J gave up 0 bases and V 5 bases, and 8 bases lay outside the gene matches. The CDR3 region is CASSAMSSGSTDTQYF. The DNA of the CDR3 is TGTGCCAGCAGCGCAATGTCTAGCGGAAGCACAGATACGCAGTATTTT.

This clonotype was counted between two and nine times. The genes are TRBV29-1 and TRBJ1-2; D call uncertain. Trimming took off 1 base at V and 5 bases at J, with 8 bases between the two ends. The V gene's germline CDR1 is SQVTM and CDR2 ANQGSEA. The CDR3 length is 12 residues. CDR3 DNA sequence: TGCAGCGTTGAAGGCGACACTTATGGCTACACCTTC. It specifies CSVEGDTYGYTF. The full variable domain, rest sourced from reference TRBV29-1 and TRBJ1-2, is SAVISQKPSRDICQRGTSLTIQCQVDSQVTMMFWYRQQPGQSLTLIATANQGSEATYESGFVIDKFPISRPNLTFSTLTVSNMSPEDSSIYLCSVEGDTYGYTFGSGTRLTVV.

This clonotype was counted ten times or more. The chain employs TRBV5-1 and TRBJ2-2; TRBD1 matches 8 bases. There are 17 residues in the CDR3. The ends lost 3 bases at V and 6 bases at J; junction bases unmatched: 13. CDR1 is SGHRS and CDR2 is YFSETQ in the germline V gene. The CDR3 DNA sequence: TGCGCCAGCAGCTCGGGGCCGGGACAGGTTGTTGCCGGGGAGCTGTTTTTT. Protein sequence: CASSSGPGQVVAGELFF.

This clonotype was counted a few times. The DNA of the CDR3 is TGTGCCAGCAGTCCCAAGTCCGGATATGGCTACACCTTC. Translation gives CASSPKSGYGYTF. The rearrangement joins TRBV2 to TRBJ1-2, with D uncertain. Germline CDR1 SNHLY, CDR2 FYNNEI. The CDR3 runs 13 residues. V was cut by 5 bases and J by 5 bases, with 12 bases left in between.

This clonotype was counted ten times or more. The chain uses TRBV3-1 and TRBJ1-3, with D unresolved. This CDR3 contains 16 residues. Germline V gives CDR1 LGHDT, CDR2 YNNKEL (reference sequence). V lost 4 bases and J lost 4, with 17 bases in between. In DNA form, the CDR3 reads TGTGCCAGCAGCCTTAGCCGTTACCCCTCAGGAAACACCATATATTTT. Translated: CASSLSRYPSGNTIYF.

V gene TRBV5-5 combines with J gene TRBJ1-1; possible D gene TRBD1, 5 bases. The CDR3 consists of 15 residues. V was shortened by 5 bases and J by 0 bases, with 14 bases between the two germline ends. CDR1 and CDR2 (germline): SGHKS, YYEKEE (reference sequence). This chain's CDR3 is CASSNPQGMNTEAFF. In DNA form, the CDR3 reads TGTGCCAGCAGTAATCCCCAGGGCATGAACACTGAAGCTTTCTTT.